This T cell receptor beta chain is from a study of graft-versus-host responses after intestinal transplantation. Overall study findings and caveats: Detected in recipient marrow were GvH clones, some of which were first observed in ileum or blood.

TCRdb's copy holds only in-frame clones and misses some; the assay was immunoSEQ multiplex PCR. The sample gives 100,000 to 120,000 clones, over 85% of which show up once; around 0.55% is in the top ten. Trimming cost V 3 bases and J 9 bases, with 15 bases left between them. Germline CDR1 and CDR2: MDHEN and SYDVKM. The CDR3 is made up of 14 amino acids. Turning to this clone: Its antigen is unknown.

V and J are TRBV28 and TRBJ2-4; D is perhaps TRBD1 or TRBD2 (5 bases each). The TCR sequence derives from a human donor who received an intestinal transplant. Source: unstimulated CD8+ T cells sorted from spleen or lymph node cells, taken before intestinal transplant. CDR3 residues: CASSFEGRVGIQYF. The CDR3 coding sequence is TGTGCCAGCAGTTTTGAGGGCAGGGTCGGCATTCAGTACTTC.